These T cell receptor beta chains were read from a single sample in a study of CD8 T cells in ankylosing spondylitis. MiXCR, run by TCRdb on the 5' RACE reads, gives a single entry per CDR3 protein. In the table there are a few hundred thousand distinct CDR3 sequences, over 9.5% of which are singletons. What was sequenced was blood, either unsorted or a sorted T cell fraction (not recorded which). Receptors originate from a male donor with ankylosing spondylitis or in good health (not recorded which). Each CDR3 is given with its conserved first and last residue. The D gene is left open where the match is weak. The size field is filled for only some rows; it gives once, few, many or a size class.

J	size	D	V	CDR3	DNA
TRBJ2-7	few	NA	TRBV7-2	CASKGKGEYEQYF	TGTGCCAGCAAGGGCAAGGGCGAGTACGAGCAGTACTTC
TRBJ1-2	NA	TRBD1	TRBV29-1	CSAQGDYGYTF	TGCAGCGCCCAGGGGGACTATGGCTACACCTTC
TRBJ1-2	many	NA	TRBV20-1	CSAPRGIGYGYTF	TGCAGTGCCCCACGGGGGATCGGCTATGGCTACACCTTC
TRBJ2-2	NA	NA	TRBV20-1	CSAPRGPTNTGELFF	TGCAGTGCCCCCCGGGGCCCTACGAACACCGGGGAGCTGTTTTTT
TRBJ2-5	many	TRBD2	TRBV12-3/TRBV12-4	CASSLGTSGRETQYF	TGTGCCAGCAGTTTAGGGACTAGCGGGAGGGAGACCCAGTACTTC
TRBJ1-1	few	NA	TRBV7-8	CASSVPQATHTEAFF	TGTGCCAGCAGCGTCCCACAAGCCACGCACACTGAAGCTTTCTTT
TRBJ1-2	many	NA	TRBV29-1	CSVIRGRGYTF	TGCAGCGTCATACGGGGGAGAGGCTACACCTTC
TRBJ1-2	few	NA	TRBV18	CASSPLREYGYTF	TGTGCCAGCTCACCACTCCGAGAGTATGGCTACACCTTC
TRBJ1-1	many	NA	TRBV7-9	CASSLRGLDTEAFF	TGTGCCAGCAGCTTAAGGGGTTTGGACACTGAAGCTTTCTTT
TRBJ1-2	many	NA	TRBV24-1	CATSDTYGYTF	TGTGCCACCTCTGACACTTATGGCTACACCTTC
TRBJ2-3	few	TRBD2	TRBV12-3/TRBV12-4	CASDSGGNTDTQYF	TGTGCCAGCGATAGCGGGGGCAACACAGATACGCAGTATTTT
TRBJ2-7	many	TRBD1	TRBV5-1	CASSKIVGTGTTYEQYF	TGCGCCAGCAGCAAAATCGTGGGGACAGGGACCACCTACGAGCAGTACTTC
TRBJ2-5	few	TRBD1	TRBV5-1	CASMKDRPEETQYF	TGCGCCAGCATGAAGGACAGGCCAGAAGAGACCCAGTACTTC
TRBJ2-7	NA	NA	TRBV24-1	CATSPDSLYF	TGTGCCACCAGTCCAGATTCGTTGTACTTC
TRBJ2-1	many	NA	TRBV5-1	CASSRDTTSYNEQFF	TGCGCCAGCAGCAGGGACACGACCTCCTACAATGAGCAGTTCTTC
TRBJ2-5	many	TRBD1	TRBV9	CASSVGDRAAQETQYF	TGTGCCAGCAGCGTGGGGGACAGGGCCGCCCAAGAGACCCAGTACTTC
TRBJ2-6	few	NA	TRBV20-1	CSAIEDRSSGANVLTF	TGCAGTGCTATAGAGGACAGATCCTCTGGGGCCAACGTCCTGACTTTC
TRBJ2-7	many	TRBD1	TRBV29-1	CSAESGTGGPYEQYF	TGCAGCGCTGAATCCGGGACAGGGGGACCCTACGAGCAGTACTTC
TRBJ2-2	many	TRBD1	TRBV5-1	CASSLPPGQGTRTGELFF	TGCGCCAGCAGCTTGCCCCCGGGACAGGGCACGAGAACCGGGGAGCTGTTTTTT
TRBJ1-1	few	NA	TRBV28	CASSPHKGGEAFF	TGTGCCAGCAGTCCCCACAAGGGGGGTGAAGCTTTCTTT
TRBJ2-4	many	TRBD2	TRBV27	CASSSGLARNIQYF	TGTGCCAGCAGTTCTGGACTAGCGAGAAACATTCAGTACTTC
TRBJ1-2	many	NA	TRBV28	CASSFPSGSNYGYTF	TGTGCCAGCAGTTTCCCGTCAGGGTCTAACTATGGCTACACCTTC
TRBJ2-3	NA	NA	TRBV7-9	CASSLTRGTDTQYF	TGTGCCAGCAGCTTGACCCGAGGCACAGATACGCAGTATTTT
TRBJ1-4	many	TRBD1	TRBV5-1	CASSPLRDRPEKLFF	TGCGCCAGCAGCCCTCTCCGGGACAGACCTGAAAAACTGTTTTTT
TRBJ1-4	many	NA	TRBV4-2	CASSEYQSAEEKLFF	TGTGCCAGCAGCGAGTACCAGTCCGCTGAGGAAAAACTGTTTTTT
TRBJ1-3	NA	NA	TRBV18	CASSPREGAGNTIYF	TGTGCCAGCTCACCACGAGAAGGGGCTGGAAACACCATATATTTT
TRBJ2-2	few	TRBD1	TRBV7-9	CASSLLFGQGGTGELFF	TGTGCCAGCAGCTTACTCTTCGGACAGGGGGGCACCGGGGAGCTGTTTTTT
TRBJ1-2	many	TRBD1	TRBV3-1	CASSQDIGTVNDYGYTF	TGTGCCAGCAGCCAAGATATTGGGACAGTCAACGACTATGGCTACACCTTC
TRBJ2-3	many	NA	TRBV12-3/TRBV12-4	CASSRTDVGLSTDTQYF	TGTGCCAGCAGTCGCACGGACGTAGGCCTTAGCACAGATACGCAGTATTTT
TRBJ2-1	many	TRBD1	TRBV7-9	CASSRTGGYNEQFF	TGTGCCAGCAGCCGGACAGGGGGGTACAATGAGCAGTTCTTC
TRBJ2-1	many	NA	TRBV20-1	CSAPLYGSYNEQFF	TGCAGTGCCCCCCTTTACGGGTCCTACAATGAGCAGTTCTTC